This T cell receptor beta chain was observed in a study of blood T cell repertoires in COVID-19. Study-level information: The cDNA or gDNA used as material had been derived from T cells, B-cell-depleted T cells, or PBMCs.

The cohort comprised adults aged about 18 to 90 years residing in about two dozen US areas. Clinical history as reported by participants underpinned cohort assignment. As handled by the study authors: Counts of nucleated cells, estimated from reference gene primer amplification, were obtained. The data were produced by immunoSEQ multiplex PCR, yet TCRdb's version contains in-frame clones alone and is incomplete. V, J and clone size are taken as reported in that table, and D and trimming were inferred from the DNA itself. This table has 220,000 or so clones, 90% appearing once. Trimming cost V 7 bases and J 4 bases, with 19 bases left between them. Per germline, CDR1 SNHLY and CDR2 FYNNEI. This CDR3 has 15 residues.

V is TRBV2 and J is TRBJ1-2, with TRBD1 as a possible D gene (6 bases). Sequencing was done on a sample of PBMCs or T cells enriched from blood (not recorded which). The receptor was derived from a man aged 30 to 39 who had been exposed to COVID-19. This CDR3 reads CASNHRDNLPYGYTF. DNA for the CDR3: TGTGCCAGCAACCACCGGGACAACCTCCCCTATGGCTACACCTTC.